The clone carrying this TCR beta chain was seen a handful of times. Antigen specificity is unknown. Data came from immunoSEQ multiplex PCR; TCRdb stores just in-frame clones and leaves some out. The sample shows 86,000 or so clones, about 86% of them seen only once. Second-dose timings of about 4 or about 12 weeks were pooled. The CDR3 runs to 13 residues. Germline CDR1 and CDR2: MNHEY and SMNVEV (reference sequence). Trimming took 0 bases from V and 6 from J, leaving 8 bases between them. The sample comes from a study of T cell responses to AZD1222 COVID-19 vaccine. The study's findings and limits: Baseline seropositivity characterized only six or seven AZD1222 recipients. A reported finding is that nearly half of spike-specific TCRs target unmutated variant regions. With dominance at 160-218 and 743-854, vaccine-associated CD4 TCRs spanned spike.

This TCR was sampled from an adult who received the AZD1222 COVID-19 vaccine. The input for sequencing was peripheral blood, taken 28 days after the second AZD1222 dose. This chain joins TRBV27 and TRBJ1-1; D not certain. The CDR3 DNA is TGTGCCAGCAGTTTATCCACGGGTGCTGAAGCTTTCTTT. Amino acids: CASSLSTGAEAFF.